The sequence of this TCR beta chain was determined in a study of blood T cell repertoires in COVID-19. Across the study: Italy, Spain and the United States were the sources of the convalescent and acute COVID-19 samples.

Authors' data handling: Reference gene primer amplification gave estimated nucleated cell counts. Assay: immunoSEQ multiplex PCR; the TCRdb copy retains only in-frame clones and omits some. That table is the source of V, J and clone size, and D and trimming were worked out from the DNA. The sample includes about 250,000 clones, roughly 90% of them seen just once. This CDR3 contains 15 residues. V shed 0 bases, J shed 15 bases, and the junction held 11 bases outside the gene matches. Per the germline V gene, CDR1 is MGHRA and CDR2 is YSYEKL. The sequencing input was peripheral blood. The rearrangement joins TRBV4-1 to TRBJ2-1; 10 bases align to TRBD1. This clonotype was obtained from a man aged 25 to 40 with acute or convalescent COVID-19. The CDR3 DNA sequence: TGCGCCAGCAGCCAAGAATCGGGGACAGGGGCTTTCCCGTTCTTC. It is translated as CASSQESGTGAFPFF.